This TCR beta chain was captured by sequencing in a study of identical twins (dated by TCRdb to 2015 to 2016). Regarding the complete study: The study deep-sequenced TCR alpha and beta repertoires from monozygotic twins, unrelated adults of various ages and cord blood to test whether fetal clonotypes persist. To rule out contamination, replicate twin experiments were performed at different times with different library preparation protocols.

Germline trimming: 3 bases from V, 7 bases from J; junction bases outside gene matches: 7. Counted from cysteine to phenylalanine, this CDR3 has 15 amino acids. Of all the DNA, just the CDR3 is kept, 45 bases in frame from base 1. The germline V gene encodes CDR1 ENHRY and CDR2 SYGVKD. About this clonotype itself: This clone's antigen is unknown. Per-base quality was not reported, and no clone a single base away is much larger than it.

Broader findings and caveats from the paper: Compared with coincidental sharing between unrelated individuals, out-of-frame TCR alpha sequences shared between twins showed an excess of sequences with low generation probability. Because the same donors could not be followed over many years, the conclusions relied on cross-sectional statistical analysis. Excess twin sharing in beta out-of-frame sequences was weaker because fewer shared sequences lowered the signal-to-noise ratio. Invariant T cells such as MAIT and iNKT could partly confound zero-insertion analyses, although diverse VJ usage argued against such confounding for most clonotypes. Fewer insertions were carried by abundant cord blood beta clonotypes, a similar but weaker trend appeared in young adult naive repertoires, and no such trend appeared in memory repertoires. In monozygotic twins, out-of-frame TCR alpha sharing was systematically underestimated by recombination models, although the models agreed with sharing between unrelated individuals.

The library was obtained by 5' RACE. TCRdb records Illumina HiSeq 2000 as the sequencer. Template switching added a universal primer binding site, and the final cDNA carried a unique molecular identifier that allowed TCR cDNA molecules to be counted accurately. Specific primers in the conserved constant-segment region were used to synthesize first-strand cDNA for the TCR alpha and beta chains. Each cDNA library was double barcoded, with a SMART-Mk sample barcode plus Illumina barcodes, to control for contamination. Two successive PCR steps introduced TruSeq adapter sequences along with Illumina sample barcodes. The Illumina HiSeq platform was used with custom primers to sequence TCR alpha and beta cDNA libraries. Processing in the source paper ran as follows. MiGEC was used to process raw reads and extract unique molecular identifiers, and MiXCR was used to find CDR3 positions. For each individual, recombination models were inferred using an EM algorithm with the repgenHMM and IGoR tools. Shared clonotypes were analyzed with the tcR package in R, and sharing was normalized by the product of cloneset sizes. To study raw recombination free of thymic and clonal selection effects, out-of-frame nonproductive sequences were analyzed. TCRdb handled the public reads itself, with Q25 trimming in fastp and clone calling in MiXCR, and kept productive beta chains. Records with the same CDR3 protein are collapsed into one entry carrying the most frequent genes and DNA. The V and J calls and clone size are TCRdb's, not the authors'. The sample has 540,000 or so distinct CDR3 sequences on record, around 20% of them singletons. 0.4% to 0.6% of the sample rests with the top ten.

All donors were healthy Caucasians. Three pairs of female monozygotic twins, all aged 18 to 29 years, were included in the twin cohort. CD4+ and CD8+ T cell populations were isolated with positive isolation kits from Invitrogen. This same sample was also part of a study on yellow fever vaccine responses in identical twins. That second publication adds: The T cell response to vaccination in identical twins was reported by the authors to appear partly convergent and partly personalized. Focusing on identical twins, the study followed the T cell clones that responded to the vaccine, and did so with precision.

The sequencing input was CD4+ T cells sorted from blood. This receptor chain uses TRBV10-3 and TRBJ1-4, with 8 bases aligning to TRBD1. The source of this sequence is a woman aged 18 to 35 in good health. The nucleotide sequence is TGTGCCATCAGTGAAGGGGACAGGCTCTTTGAAAAACTGTTTTTT. This sequence encodes CAISEGDRLFEKLFF.